This T cell receptor beta chain derives from a study of blood T cell repertoires in COVID-19. Study-wide background: T cells, B-cell-depleted T cells, or PBMCs provided the cDNA or gDNA that served as material.

Trimming stripped 0 bases from V and 8 bases from J, with 11 bases between. The CDR3 loop spans 15 amino acids. Germline V CDR1 and CDR2: MNHEY, SVGAGI. Authors' processing steps: Amplification of reference gene primers provided the estimated nucleated cell counts. Assay used: immunoSEQ multiplex PCR; TCRdb lists only in-frame clones, some missing. Clonal size and the V and J genes are those of that table, whereas D and trimming came from the DNA. The sample has about 400,000 clones, nearly 90% seen once. Input material: PBMCs or T cells enriched from blood (not recorded which). This rearrangement joins TRBV6-5 to TRBJ1-6; tentative D call: TRBD1 (5 bases). The sequence was collected from a woman aged 40 to 50 with acute COVID-19. CDR3 loop: CASSYSRDLYSPLHF. CDR3 DNA sequence: TGTGCCAGCAGTTACTCGAGGGACTTATATTCACCCCTCCACTTT.